This TCR beta chain was profiled in a study of immune characterization of retroperitoneal liposarcoma. MiXCR was run by TCRdb on the PCR reads, yielding one entry per CDR3 protein. The table records roughly 9,700 distinct CDR3 sequences, around a quarter of them present only once. The ends were cut back, 3 bases at V and 2 bases at J, with 1 base in the middle. The CDR3 contains 11 residues. Per germline, CDR1 MNHNS and CDR2 SASEGT. The clonotype originates from a female donor with retroperitoneal liposarcoma. Material: tumor tissue. This chain uses TRBV6-1 with TRBJ1-2, with D unclear. The CDR3 nucleotides are TGTGCCAGCAGTGACAACTATGGCTACACCTTC. Its translation: CASSDNYGYTF.